Reported below is one T cell receptor beta chain. The junction departs from germline at one end; a sequencing error may be responsible. These data come from a study of blood T cell repertoires in COVID-19. Background on the study: COVID-19 samples collected from the United States, Italy and Spain covered acute and convalescent phases. Sample material is recorded as cDNA or gDNA derived from T cells, B-cell-depleted T cells, or PBMCs.

Per the original data handling: Cell counts per sample came from amplifying reference gene primers. Clones were read by immunoSEQ multiplex PCR, and TCRdb kept only the in-frame ones, dropping some. V, J and clone size reflect that table, while D and trimming were determined from the DNA. Of under 150,000 clones listed, approximately 90% are singletons. This CDR3 has 15 amino acids. The sample was peripheral blood. V is TRBV23-1 and J is TRBJ2-7, with D possibly matching TRBD2 (6 bases). TRBV23-1 is treated as an ORF (open reading frame) with a function not yet certain. This clonotype was sampled from a human donor with active COVID-19. The donor label of this sample is uncertain. In nucleotides, the CDR3 is TGCGCCAGCAGCCGACTTCCGCCTTTACCGGGACTCTTAAACTTC. Protein: CASSRLPPLPGLLNF.